A single sample gave rise to the 30 T cell receptor beta chains below, sequenced in a study of shared clonotypes between healthy human individuals. Sequenced by immunoSEQ multiplex PCR; TCRdb stores in-frame clones only, minus some. This repertoire shows about 2.3 million clones, over 85% found once; its top ten account for about 0.41%. The sequencing sample was made of naive CD4+ T cells from PBMCs. Subset given: CD45RA+ positively selected. These receptor sequences come from a man aged 18 to 29 in good health. Some clones in this sample may be carry-over from other donors' samples.

This chain uses TRBV27 with TRBJ1-1; 10 bases fit TRBD1. Germline V gene sequence: CDR1 MNHEY, CDR2 SMNVEV (reference sequence). The CDR3 has 15 residues. The junction had 6 bases not matched to a gene; V was cut back by 5 bases and J by 3 bases. The CDR3 DNA reads as TGTGCCAGCAGTCAACGACAGGGGGCTTACACTGAAGCTTTCTTT. Amino acids: CASSQRQGAYTEAFF.

The V call is TRBV30, the J call TRBJ2-7; D not resolved. Germline CDR1 reads GTSNPN; CDR2 reads SVGIG (reference sequence). V dropped 2 bases and J dropped 6 bases, with 8 bases sitting between them. The CDR3 has 11 residues. The CDR3 sequence: CAWSLLSEQYF. The CDR3 coding sequence is TGTGCCTGGAGTCTACTTTCCGAGCAGTACTTC.

This clone occurred once. The gene calls are TRBV6-5 and TRBJ1-2, with a possible D match to TRBD1 (5 bases). CDR1 is MNHEY and CDR2 is SVGAGI in the germline V gene. The CDR3 is 15 amino acids. Trimming stripped 6 bases from V and 4 bases from J, with 18 bases between. The CDR3 loop reads CASRGTGTGAYGYTF. CDR3 nucleotide sequence: TGTGCCAGCAGGGGGACCGGGACCGGGGCCTATGGCTACACCTTC.

This clone was seen once. V gene TRBV5-1 combines with J gene TRBJ2-7; 9 bases are a match to TRBD1. Germline V lookup: CDR1 SGHRS, CDR2 YFSETQ. V shed 6 bases and J 7 bases; nucleotides not matched to a gene: 11. There are 14 residues in the CDR3. CDR3 DNA: TGCGCCAGCACCCGTACAGGGGGCTGGTGGGAGCAGTACTTC. This translates into CASTRTGGWWEQYF.

This clone came up once. The chain joins TRBV5-1 to TRBJ2-1; 9 bases are shared with TRBD2. V lost 3 bases, J lost 0 bases, and 4 bases stayed unmatched. This CDR3 spans 16 amino acids. CDR1 and CDR2 from the germline V gene are SGHRS and YFSETQ. CDR3 sequence: CASSWNSGSSYNEQFF. The CDR3 region has the DNA TGCGCCAGCAGCTGGAATAGCGGGAGCTCCTACAATGAGCAGTTCTTC.

The genes are TRBV5-4 and TRBJ2-7, with unresolved D. Trimming shortened V by 2 bases and J by 6 bases, and 3 bases separated the two germline ends. Germline CDR1 reads SGHNT; CDR2 reads YYREEE (reference sequence). There are 10 residues in the CDR3. The CDR3 region is CASSLAEQYF. The DNA for the CDR3 is TGTGCCAGCAGCTTAGCCGAGCAGTACTTC.

V is TRBV7-8 and J is TRBJ2-5; 9 nucleotides match TRBD1. The CDR3 sequence is 18 residues long. Germline V gene sequence: CDR1 SGHVS, CDR2 FQNEAQ. V shed 4 bases and J 0 bases; nucleotides not matched to a gene: 12. The CDR3 loop is CASSSNRGQRLYQETQYF. As DNA, the CDR3 is TGTGCCAGCAGCTCGAACAGGGGGCAGCGATTGTACCAAGAGACCCAGTACTTC.

V usage is TRBV9 and J usage is TRBJ1-3, with D perhaps TRBD1 (5 bases). The germline V and J ends were trimmed by 1 base and 0 bases, with 14 bases remaining between them. Germline CDR1 SGDLS, CDR2 YYNGEE. The CDR3 is 17 residues long. The CDR3 DNA reads as TGTGCCAGCAGCGTATTCCCCGCCCAGGGCTCTGGAAACACCATATATTTT. It codes for CASSVFPAQGSGNTIYF.

This chain links TRBV5-1 with TRBJ2-5; a possible D gene is TRBD2 (6 bases). The CDR3 sequence is 13 residues long. Trimming took off 5 bases at V and 5 bases at J, with 13 bases between the two ends. Germline V gene sequence: CDR1 SGHRS, CDR2 YFSETQ. The CDR3 coding sequence is TGCGCCAGCAGGTCCGGGGGATGGGAGACCCAGTACTTC. It is translated as CASRSGGWETQYF.

Notes on this clone: Other DNA variants within this sample encode the same CDR3. V is TRBV5-1 and J is TRBJ2-3, with D unclear. V was trimmed by 1 base and J by 0 bases, leaving 6 bases between them. The CDR3 is 14 residues long. Germline lookup yields CDR1 SGHRS and CDR2 YFSETQ. CDR3 DNA sequence: TGCGCCAGCAGCTTGTTGGGTAGCACAGATACGCAGTATTTT. It yields the protein CASSLLGSTDTQYF.

The chain employs TRBV28 and TRBJ2-5, with TRBD1 identical over 7 bases. The CDR3 extends over 16 amino acids. The J segment lost 5 bases and the V segment lost 6 bases, leaving 15 bases of the junction unmatched. In germline, CDR1 is MDHEN, CDR2 SYDVKM. CDR3 in amino acids: CASSPMGQQAQETQYF. The CDR3 nucleotides read TGTGCCAGCAGCCCCATGGGACAGCAAGCTCAGGAGACCCAGTACTTC.

This chain joins TRBV6-1 and TRBJ1-6; no firm D call. The CDR3 covers 14 residues. V was cut by 6 bases and J by 7 bases, with 13 bases left in between. Germline V CDR1 and CDR2: MNHNS, SASEGT. The CDR3 sequence is CASRDGGRNSPLHF. The CDR3 DNA follows: TGTGCCAGCAGGGACGGCGGGAGAAATTCACCCCTCCACTTT.

The chain uses TRBV9 and TRBJ2-1; weak D call: TRBD2 (8 bases). Trimming took off 0 bases at V and 8 bases at J, with 15 bases between the two ends. This CDR3 is 15 amino acids long. Germline V gene data show CDR1 as SGDLS and CDR2 as YYNGEE. The CDR3 coding sequence is TGTGCCAGCAGCGTAGTGGGGACAGCGGGGGATGAGCAGTTCTTC. Amino acids: CASSVVGTAGDEQFF.

V gene TRBV7-9 combines with J gene TRBJ2-2; 7 positions match TRBD2. The V segment lost 5 bases and the J segment 8 bases; nucleotides outside the gene matches: 8. Germline assignment: CDR1 SEHNR and CDR2 FQNEAQ (reference sequence). CDR3 length: 14 amino acids. The CDR3 DNA follows: TGTGCCAGCAGCCGGACTAGTTTTGTTGGGGAGCTGTTTTTT. This encodes CASSRTSFVGELFF.

This chain connects TRBV7-8 to TRBJ1-5; D perhaps matches TRBD1 (6 bases). Germline CDR1 SGHVS, CDR2 FQNEAQ. V lost 0 bases and J lost 3, with 12 bases in between. The CDR3 totals 16 residues. CDR3 amino acids: CASSLAGQTNNQPQHF. The CDR3 bases are TGTGCCAGCAGCTTAGCCGGACAGACCAACAATCAGCCCCAGCATTTT.

The genes are TRBV5-1 and TRBJ2-7, with D perhaps TRBD2 (6 bases). The length of the CDR3 is 15 residues. Germline CDR1 SGHRS, CDR2 YFSETQ. V lost 0 bases and J 2 bases, leaving 12 bases between the germline ends. In nucleotides, the CDR3 is TGCGCCAGCAGCTTGGGCGGGATCGAGACCTACGAGCAGTACTTC. Its protein product is CASSLGGIETYEQYF.

The chain joins TRBV7-2 to TRBJ1-1; perhaps TRBD1 as D (6 bases). V lost 3 bases and J 5 bases, leaving 13 bases between the germline ends. Germline CDR1 reads SGHTA; CDR2 reads FQGNSA. CDR3 length: 14 amino acids. CDR3 amino acids: CASSFGQRRTEAFF. In DNA, the CDR3 is TGTGCCAGCAGCTTTGGACAGCGAAGGACTGAAGCTTTCTTT.

The CDR3 nucleotides read TGTGCCAGAAGCCGGCCTGCAACTAATGAAAAACTGTTTTTT. This sequence encodes CARSRPATNEKLFF. The rearrangement uses TRBV5-3 and TRBJ1-4; D is undetermined. TRBV5-3 carries the ORF label, with uncertain function. Between the trimmed V and J ends, which lost 4 bases and 0 bases, there was a span of 7 bases. The CDR3 length is 14 residues.

The rearrangement joins TRBV14 to TRBJ2-1; no clear D. This CDR3 spans 13 amino acids. Germline V gene data show CDR1 as SGHDN and CDR2 as FVKESK. V shed 0 bases and J shed 10 bases, with 10 bases lying between them. CDR3 protein: CASSQDLRVEQFF. The DNA for the CDR3 is TGTGCCAGCAGCCAAGATCTTAGAGTAGAGCAGTTCTTC.

The chain couples TRBV20-1 to TRBJ2-5; 7 bases are shared with TRBD1. V shed 6 bases, J shed 13 bases, and the junction held 11 bases outside the gene matches. The CDR3 has 11 residues. CDR1 is DFQATT and CDR2 is SNEGSKA in the germline V gene (reference sequence). The CDR3 nucleotides read TGCAGTGCAAGCCGCCGGGACAGTGGGTACTTC. It encodes CSASRRDSGYF.

A remark on this clone: The same CDR3 arises from other DNA sequences in this sample as well. This chain uses TRBV5-1 with TRBJ1-2, with TRBD1 matching over 12 bases. The CDR3 runs to 14 residues. CDR1 and CDR2 from the germline V gene are SGHRS and YFSETQ. J gave up 8 bases and V 4 bases, and 6 bases lay outside the gene matches. CDR3 nucleotide sequence: TGCGCCAGCAGCCTGGGACAGGGGGCGAGAGGCTACACCTTC. Its protein is CASSLGQGARGYTF.

On this clone itself: The same CDR3 also results from other DNA sequences found in this sample. The rearrangement uses TRBV6-1 and TRBJ1-5, with a possible D match to TRBD1 (5 bases). The germline V gene encodes CDR1 MNHNS and CDR2 SASEGT. Trimming removed 4 bases at V and 3 bases at J, with 7 bases between. The CDR3 consists of 13 residues. CDR3 region: CASSGGANQPQHF. In nucleotides, the CDR3 is TGTGCCAGCAGTGGCGGGGCCAATCAGCCCCAGCATTTT.

Regarding this clone: Within the sample, other DNA sequences also encode this same CDR3. This chain joins TRBV5-1 and TRBJ2-7, with D perhaps given as TRBD1 or TRBD2 (6 bases each). CDR3 size: 15 residues. Germline values: CDR1 SGHRS, CDR2 YFSETQ. V lost 0 bases to trimming and J lost 0 bases, with 10 bases between them. The CDR3 nucleotides read TGCGCCAGCAGCTTGGAGGGGGGAAGCTCCTACGAGCAGTACTTC. As protein: CASSLEGGSSYEQYF.

V is TRBV28 and J is TRBJ2-2; D is ambiguous. The CDR3 extends over 14 amino acids. Germline V gene data show CDR1 as MDHEN and CDR2 as SYDVKM. Trimming left V 8 bases short and J 3 bases short, with 13 bases between. The CDR3 reads CASRARSYTGELFF. The CDR3 bases are TGTGCCAGCCGGGCTCGGTCGTACACCGGGGAGCTGTTTTTT.

The rearrangement links TRBV19 to TRBJ1-1; possibly TRBD1 for D (6 bases). Trimming removed 6 bases at V and 4 bases at J, with 15 bases between. This CDR3 has 14 amino acids. Germline V gene lookup returns CDR1 LNHDA and CDR2 SQIVND (reference sequence). CDR3 sequence: CASSPNRGSTEAFF. The CDR3, as DNA: TGTGCCAGTAGCCCCAATAGGGGGAGCACTGAAGCTTTCTTT.

This chain links TRBV18 with TRBJ2-1; a possible D gene is TRBD1 (6 bases). V dropped 5 bases and J dropped 7 bases, with 9 bases sitting between them. CDR3 size: 12 residues. Germline assignment: CDR1 KGHSH and CDR2 LQKENI. In nucleotides, the CDR3 is TGTGCCAGCTCAGACAGGCCAAATGAGCAGTTCTTC. Translation gives CASSDRPNEQFF.

The chain uses TRBV19 and TRBJ1-2; no clear D. V was trimmed by 10 bases and J by 7 bases, leaving 16 bases between them. The CDR3 has 12 residues. Germline V gene lookup returns CDR1 LNHDA and CDR2 SQIVND (reference sequence). The chain's CDR3 is CATHALLGGYTF. CDR3 DNA sequence: TGTGCCACCCACGCGTTATTGGGTGGCTACACCTTC.

The chain couples TRBV28 to TRBJ1-5; 8 bases align to TRBD1. The germline gives CDR1 MDHEN, CDR2 SYDVKM. Unmatched junction bases numbered 6, after V lost 9 bases and J lost 8 bases. The CDR3 consists of 12 residues. The CDR3 DNA reads TGTGCCAGTATACAGGGGGGCGAGCCCCAGCATTTT. Translating it yields CASIQGGEPQHF.

The rearrangement links TRBV6-1 to TRBJ2-3, with D possibly being TRBD2 (6 bases). There are 15 residues in the CDR3. Trimming pared 10 bases from V and 1 base from J, leaving 18 bases between. Per germline, CDR1 MNHNS and CDR2 SASEGT. CDR3 sequence reads: CATLEQGGGTDTQYF. The CDR3 bases are TGTGCCACCCTAGAGCAGGGCGGGGGCACAGATACGCAGTATTTT.

This rearrangement joins TRBV27 to TRBJ2-1, with 9 bases lining up with TRBD2. The germline V gene encodes CDR1 MNHEY and CDR2 SMNVEV (reference sequence). The junction had 7 bases not matched to a gene; V was cut back by 3 bases and J by 10 bases. This CDR3 is built from 14 residues. CDR3 in DNA: TGTGCCAGCAGTTTCTATCCCCTAGCGGGGGAGCAGTTCTTC. Translated, it gives CASSFYPLAGEQFF.